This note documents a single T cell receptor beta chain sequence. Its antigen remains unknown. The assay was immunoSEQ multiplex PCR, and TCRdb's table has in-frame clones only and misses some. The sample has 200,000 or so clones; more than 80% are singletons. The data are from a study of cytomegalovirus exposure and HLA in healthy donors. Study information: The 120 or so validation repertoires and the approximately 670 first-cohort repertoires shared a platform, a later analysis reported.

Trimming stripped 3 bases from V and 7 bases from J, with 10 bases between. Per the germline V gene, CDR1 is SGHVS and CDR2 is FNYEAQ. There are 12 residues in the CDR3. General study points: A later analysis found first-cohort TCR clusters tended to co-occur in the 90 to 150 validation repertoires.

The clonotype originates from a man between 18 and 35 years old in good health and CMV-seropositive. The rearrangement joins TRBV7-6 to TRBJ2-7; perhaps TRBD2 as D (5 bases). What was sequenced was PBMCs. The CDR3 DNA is TGTGCCAGCAGCTTCCCCCGGGGAGAGCAGTACTTC. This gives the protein CASSFPRGEQYF.